This record concerns one T cell receptor beta chain sequence. These data come from a study of blood T cell repertoires in COVID-19. Overall study context: Some COVID-19 samples were acute and others convalescent; all came from the United States, Italy and Spain. Nucleic acid was either cDNA or gDNA, and it came from T cells, B-cell-depleted T cells, or PBMCs.

CDR1 SGHNT and CDR2 YYREEE come from the germline V gene (reference sequence). Trimming left V 0 bases short and J 1 base short, with 5 bases between. The CDR3 is 13 residues long. Authors' data handling: It was from reference gene primer amplification that nucleated cell counts were estimated. Profiled with immunoSEQ multiplex PCR; TCRdb holds only in-frame clones, not every one. Clone size and the V and J calls come from that table; the DNA yielded D and trimming. The repertoire holds 150,000 to 200,000 clones, with 86% as singletons. The chain recombines TRBV5-4 with TRBJ2-7; no definite D call. The receptor was isolated from a man between 18 and 29 years old with acute or convalescent COVID-19. The sample taken for sequencing was peripheral blood. CDR3 in amino acids: CASSLGVSYEQYF. The CDR3 DNA reads TGTGCCAGCAGCTTGGGAGTTTCCTACGAGCAGTACTTC.